This TCR beta chain was captured in a study of cytomegalovirus exposure and HLA in healthy donors. Study conclusions and caveats: Usually a TCR sequence was rare, but some public TCRs were found in many donors. One cluster of highly shared sequence variants probably arose as a sequencing artifact. Several of the most significant clusters appeared linked to common viral pathogens, based on a later analysis.

The CDR3 spans 17 residues. V was trimmed by 2 bases and J by 0 bases, leaving 16 bases between them. Germline CDR1 reads SGHTA; CDR2 reads FQGTGA. PCR employed 60 Vbeta and 13 Jbeta primers. Repertoires were generated with immunoSEQ multiplex PCR, while TCRdb's copy carries only in-frame clones and drops some. The table for this sample gives about 130,000 clones. Concerning this clone: Its antigen is currently unknown.

The receptor's source is a woman aged 60-75 years in good health and CMV-seronegative. The specimen was PBMCs. The rearrangement uses TRBV7-3 and TRBJ2-5, with a possible D match to TRBD2 (6 bases). The CDR3 bases are TGTGCCAGCAGCTTAGGGACCTCTAGCGTATACCAAGAGACCCAGTACTTC. Protein product: CASSLGTSSVYQETQYF.